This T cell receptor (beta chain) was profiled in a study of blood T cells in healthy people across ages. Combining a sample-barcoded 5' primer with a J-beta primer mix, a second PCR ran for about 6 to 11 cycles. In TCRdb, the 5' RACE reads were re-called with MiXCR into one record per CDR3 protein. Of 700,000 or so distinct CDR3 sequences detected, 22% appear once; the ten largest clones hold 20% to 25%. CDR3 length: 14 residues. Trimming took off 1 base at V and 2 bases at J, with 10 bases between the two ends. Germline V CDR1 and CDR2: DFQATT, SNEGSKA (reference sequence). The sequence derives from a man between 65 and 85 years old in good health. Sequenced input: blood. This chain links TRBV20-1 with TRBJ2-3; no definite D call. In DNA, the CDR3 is TGCAGTGCTAGAGTGGTGGGAATCACAGATACGCAGTATTTT. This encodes CSARVVGITDTQYF.